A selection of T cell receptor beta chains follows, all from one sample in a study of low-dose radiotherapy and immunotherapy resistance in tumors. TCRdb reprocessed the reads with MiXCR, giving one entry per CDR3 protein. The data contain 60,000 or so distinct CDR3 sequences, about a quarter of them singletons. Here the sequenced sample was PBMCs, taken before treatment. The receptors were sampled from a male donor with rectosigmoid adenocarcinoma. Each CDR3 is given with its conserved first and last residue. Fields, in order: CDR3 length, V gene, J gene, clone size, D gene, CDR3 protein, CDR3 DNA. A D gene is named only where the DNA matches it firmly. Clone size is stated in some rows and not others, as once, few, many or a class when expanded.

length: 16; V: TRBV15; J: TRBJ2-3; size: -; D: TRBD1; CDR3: CATSRDRTGGRDTQYF; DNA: TGTGCCACCAGCAGAGATCGGACAGGGGGAAGAGATACGCAGTATTTT
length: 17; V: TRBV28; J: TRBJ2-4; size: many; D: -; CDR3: CASSPRDTSLAKNIQYF; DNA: TGTGCCAGCAGTCCCCGGGACACAAGTTTAGCCAAAAACATTCAGTACTTC
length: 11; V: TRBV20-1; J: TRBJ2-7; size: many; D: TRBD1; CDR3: CSRQGGYEQYF; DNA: TGCAGCAGACAGGGGGGGTACGAGCAGTACTTC
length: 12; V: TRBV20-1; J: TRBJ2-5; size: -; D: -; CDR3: CSASARLETQYF; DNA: TGCAGTGCTAGCGCTCGGCTCGAGACCCAGTACTTC
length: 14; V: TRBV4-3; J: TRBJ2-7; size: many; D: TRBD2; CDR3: CASSRVAGGREQYF; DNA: TGCGCCAGCAGCAGGGTAGCGGGAGGCCGGGAGCAGTACTTC
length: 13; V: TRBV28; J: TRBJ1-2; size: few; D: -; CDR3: CASSESFDYGYTF; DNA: TGTGCCAGCAGTGAGTCTTTCGACTATGGCTACACCTTC
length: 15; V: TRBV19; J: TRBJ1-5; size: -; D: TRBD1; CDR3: CASSPGQGRTQPQHF; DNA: TGTGCCAGTAGCCCCGGACAGGGTCGTACCCAGCCCCAGCATTTT
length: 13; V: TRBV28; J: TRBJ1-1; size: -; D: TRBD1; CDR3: CASSPTGGYTTFF; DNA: TGTGCCAGCAGCCCGACAGGGGGCTATACCACTTTCTTT
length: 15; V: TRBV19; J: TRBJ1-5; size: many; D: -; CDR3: CASSINTQPNQPQHF; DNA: TGTGCCAGTAGTATAAATACCCAGCCCAATCAGCCCCAGCATTTT
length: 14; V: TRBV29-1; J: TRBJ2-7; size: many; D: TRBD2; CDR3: CSAHLAGGTYEQYF; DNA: TGCAGCGCCCACCTAGCGGGAGGCACCTACGAGCAGTACTTC
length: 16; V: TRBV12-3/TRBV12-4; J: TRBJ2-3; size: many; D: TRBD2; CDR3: CASSARLAVGGDTQYF; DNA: TGTGCCAGCAGTGCCCGTCTAGCGGTCGGGGGGGATACGCAGTATTTT
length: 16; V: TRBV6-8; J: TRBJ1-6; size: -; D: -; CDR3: CASGDVWGRSSSPLHF; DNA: TGTGCCAGCGGCGATGTCTGGGGGAGGTCATCCTCACCCCTCCACTTT
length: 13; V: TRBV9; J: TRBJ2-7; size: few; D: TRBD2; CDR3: CASSLSGGMEQYF; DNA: TGTGCCAGCAGCCTGAGCGGGGGCATGGAGCAGTACTTC
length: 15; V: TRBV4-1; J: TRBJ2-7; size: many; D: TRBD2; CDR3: CASSLGLAGASEQYF; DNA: TGCGCCAGCAGCCTCGGACTAGCGGGGGCCTCCGAGCAGTACTTC
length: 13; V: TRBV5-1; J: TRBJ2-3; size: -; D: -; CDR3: CASSLDHTDTQYF; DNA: TGCGCCAGCAGCTTGGACCATACAGATACGCAGTATTTT
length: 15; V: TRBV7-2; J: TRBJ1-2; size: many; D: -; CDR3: CASSLGSTAQRGYTF; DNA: TGTGCCAGCAGCTTAGGATCTACGGCGCAAAGAGGCTACACCTTC
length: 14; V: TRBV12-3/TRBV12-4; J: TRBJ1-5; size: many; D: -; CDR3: CASTPSGSNQPQHF; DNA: TGTGCCAGCACCCCTTCAGGTAGCAATCAGCCCCAGCATTTT
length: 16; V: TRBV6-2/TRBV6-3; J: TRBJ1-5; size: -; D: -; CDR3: CASSSDGTYSNQPQHF; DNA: TGTGCCAGCAGCAGTGACGGGACTTATAGCAATCAGCCCCAGCATTTT
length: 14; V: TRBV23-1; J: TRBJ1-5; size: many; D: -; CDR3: CASTVRNGSQPQHF; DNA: TGCGCCAGCACCGTGAGAAATGGATCTCAGCCCCAGCATTTT
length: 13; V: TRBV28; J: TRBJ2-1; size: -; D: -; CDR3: CASHLSSYNEQFF; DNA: TGTGCCAGCCACTTGAGCTCCTACAATGAGCAGTTCTTC
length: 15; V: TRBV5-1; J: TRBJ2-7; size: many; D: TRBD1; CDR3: CASSPRGTGPYEQYF; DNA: TGCGCCAGCAGCCCCCGGGGGACAGGGCCCTACGAGCAGTACTTC
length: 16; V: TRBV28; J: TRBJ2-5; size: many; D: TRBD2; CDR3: CASRDGLAGGQETQYF; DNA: TGTGCCAGCAGAGACGGACTAGCGGGGGGCCAAGAGACCCAGTACTTC
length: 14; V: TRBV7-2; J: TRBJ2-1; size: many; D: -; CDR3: CASSLGLQVDEQFF; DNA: TGTGCCAGCAGCTTGGGACTGCAGGTTGATGAGCAGTTCTTC
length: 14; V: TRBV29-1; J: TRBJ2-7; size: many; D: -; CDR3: CSALKSQGSYEQYF; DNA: TGCAGCGCCCTAAAGTCCCAGGGGTCCTACGAGCAGTACTTC
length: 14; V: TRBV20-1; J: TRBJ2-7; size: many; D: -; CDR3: CSARAFGQSYEQYF; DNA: TGCAGTGCTAGAGCTTTCGGGCAGTCCTACGAGCAGTACTTC
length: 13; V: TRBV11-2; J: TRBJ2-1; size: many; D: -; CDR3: CASSLQSYNEQFF; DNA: TGTGCCAGCAGCCTACAGTCCTACAATGAGCAGTTCTTC
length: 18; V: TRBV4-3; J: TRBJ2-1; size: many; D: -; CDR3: CASSQAVGGTPSYNEQFF; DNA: TGCGCCAGCAGCCAAGCGGTGGGGGGGACACCTTCCTACAATGAGCAGTTCTTC
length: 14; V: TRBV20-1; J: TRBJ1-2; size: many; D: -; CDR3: CSASPDYSAHGYTF; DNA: TGCAGTGCTAGTCCCGATTACAGTGCTCACGGCTACACCTTC
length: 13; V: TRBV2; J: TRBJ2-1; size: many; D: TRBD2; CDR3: CASSPGGYNEQFF; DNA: TGTGCCAGCAGCCCGGGAGGTTACAATGAGCAGTTCTTC
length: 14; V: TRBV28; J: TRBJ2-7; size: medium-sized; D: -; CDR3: CASVLDIGGNEQYF; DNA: TGTGCCAGCGTCCTGGACATAGGCGGCAACGAGCAGTACTTC
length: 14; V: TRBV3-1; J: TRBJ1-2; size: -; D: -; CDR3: CASSQRGRGDGYTF; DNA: TGTGCCAGCAGCCAACGTGGCAGGGGAGATGGCTACACCTTC
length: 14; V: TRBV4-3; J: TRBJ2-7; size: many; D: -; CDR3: CASSREWRTDEQYF; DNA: TGCGCCAGCAGCCGTGAATGGAGGACCGACGAGCAGTACTTC
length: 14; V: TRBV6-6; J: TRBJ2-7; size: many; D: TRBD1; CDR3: CASSPGQGDYEQYF; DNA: TGTGCCAGCAGTCCCGGACAGGGAGACTACGAGCAGTACTTC
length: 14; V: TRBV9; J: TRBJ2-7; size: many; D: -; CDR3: CASSVSGQHYEQYF; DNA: TGTGCCAGCAGCGTATCAGGACAGCACTACGAGCAGTACTTC
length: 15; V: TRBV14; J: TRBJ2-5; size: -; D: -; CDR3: CASSQGRATKETQYF; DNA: TGTGCCAGCAGCCAGGGAAGAGCGACGAAGGAGACCCAGTACTTC
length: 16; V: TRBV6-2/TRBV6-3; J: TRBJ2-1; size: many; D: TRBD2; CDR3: CASSSASGGGRRKQFF; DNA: TGTGCCAGCAGCTCGGCTAGCGGGGGAGGACGTAGGAAGCAGTTCTTC
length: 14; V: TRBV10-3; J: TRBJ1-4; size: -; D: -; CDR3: CAISAIAGNEKLFF; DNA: TGTGCCATCAGCGCAATAGCGGGGAATGAAAAACTGTTTTTT
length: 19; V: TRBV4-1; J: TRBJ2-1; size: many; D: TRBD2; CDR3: CASSQDRARGRGAYNEQFF; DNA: TGCGCCAGCAGCCAAGATAGGGCCCGGGGGCGGGGGGCCTACAATGAGCAGTTCTTC
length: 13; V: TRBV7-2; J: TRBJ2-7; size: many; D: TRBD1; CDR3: CASSTGVNYEQYF; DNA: TGTGCCAGCAGCACAGGGGTAAACTACGAGCAGTACTTC
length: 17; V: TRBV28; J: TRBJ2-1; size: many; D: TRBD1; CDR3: CASSLLYGTVSYNEQFF; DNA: TGTGCCAGCAGCTTATTATACGGGACAGTCTCCTACAATGAGCAGTTCTTC
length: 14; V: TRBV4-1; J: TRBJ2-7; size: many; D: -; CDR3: CASSQEGLGYEQYF; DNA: TGCGCCAGCAGCCAAGAGGGGCTTGGATACGAGCAGTACTTC
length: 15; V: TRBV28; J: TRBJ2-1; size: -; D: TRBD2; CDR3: CASSAGLAGGNEQFF; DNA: TGTGCCAGCAGCGCGGGACTAGCGGGAGGGAATGAGCAGTTCTTC
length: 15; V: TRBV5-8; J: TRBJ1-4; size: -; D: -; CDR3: CASSMYYRGRKLFFF; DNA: -
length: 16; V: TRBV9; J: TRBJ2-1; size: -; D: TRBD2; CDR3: CASSVASGRSYNEQFF; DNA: TGTGCCAGCAGCGTAGCTAGCGGGAGGTCCTACAATGAGCAGTTCTTC
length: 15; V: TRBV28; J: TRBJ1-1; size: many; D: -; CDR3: CASSFRVNRGTEAFF; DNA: TGTGCCAGCAGTTTCCGGGTTAATCGGGGCACTGAAGCTTTCTTT
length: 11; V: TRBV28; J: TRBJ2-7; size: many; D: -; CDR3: CASSLIYEQYF; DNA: TGTGCCAGCAGTTTGATCTACGAGCAGTACTTC
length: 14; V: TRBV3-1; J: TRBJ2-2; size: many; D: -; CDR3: CASSRLANTGELFF; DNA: TGTGCCAGCAGCCGTTTAGCGAACACCGGGGAGCTGTTTTTT
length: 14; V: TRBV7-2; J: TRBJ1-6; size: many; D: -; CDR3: CASSPGTNNSPLHF; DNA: TGTGCCAGCAGCCCAGGGACCAATAATTCACCCCTCCACTTT
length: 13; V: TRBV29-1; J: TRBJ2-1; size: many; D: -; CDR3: CSVEPGNYNEQFF; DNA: TGCAGCGTTGAGCCAGGGAACTACAATGAGCAGTTCTTC
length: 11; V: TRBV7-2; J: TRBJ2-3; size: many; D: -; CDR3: CASSPKGGQYF; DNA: TGTGCCAGCAGCCCCAAGGGGGGGCAGTATTTT
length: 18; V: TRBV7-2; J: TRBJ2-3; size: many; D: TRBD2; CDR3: CASSFHRSGGLSTDTQYF; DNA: TGTGCCAGCAGCTTCCACCGTAGCGGGGGCCTTAGCACAGATACGCAGTATTTT
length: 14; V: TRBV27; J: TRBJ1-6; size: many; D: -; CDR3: CASRNTGYNSPLHF; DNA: TGTGCCAGCAGAAATACAGGTTATAATTCACCCCTCCACTTT
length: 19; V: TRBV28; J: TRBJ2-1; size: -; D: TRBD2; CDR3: CASSLGLVAGGSPYNEQFF; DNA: TGTGCCAGCAGTTTGGGGCTTGTAGCGGGAGGGAGCCCCTACAATGAGCAGTTCTTC